Below, one T cell receptor beta chain is given with its context. The CDR3 has 14 residues. Trimming pared 4 bases from V and 2 bases from J, leaving 15 bases between. Germline CDR1 is GTSNPN and CDR2 is SVGIG (reference sequence). This sample was included in a study of blood T cell repertoires in COVID-19. Study as a whole: Specimens from acute and convalescent COVID-19 originated in the United States, Italy and Spain.

Original methodology: Amplification from reference gene primers served as the basis for estimated nucleated cell counts. The table came from immunoSEQ multiplex PCR; TCRdb's copy has only in-frame clones and leaves some out. The DNA was the basis for D and trimming; V, J and clone size are from that table. The sample yields about 260,000 clones, around 93% seen once. The source material was PBMCs or T cells enriched from blood (not recorded which). The sequence derives from a man aged 35 to 55 who had been exposed to COVID-19. J is TRBJ2-7 and V is TRBV30; TRBD2 is a possible D gene (6 bases). As DNA, the CDR3 is TGTGCCTGGACCGCCGGGGGACCTACCTACGAGCAGTACTTC. Protein sequence: CAWTAGGPTYEQYF. The variable domain in full, with the rest retrieved from reference TRBV30 and TRBJ2-7, is SQTIHQWPATLVQPVGSPLSLECTVEGTSNPNLYWYRQAAGRGLQLLFYSVGIGQISSEVPQNLSASRPQDRQFILSSKKLLLSDSGFYLCAWTAGGPTYEQYFGPGTRLTVT.